The following is a TCR beta chain sequence with its context. Healthy HIV-negative adults without recent acute infections or vaccinations served as donors. Trimming pared 1 base from V and 5 bases from J, leaving 4 bases between. The germline V gene encodes CDR1 SGHVS and CDR2 FNYEAQ. CDR3 length: 12 amino acids. The sample originates from a study of shared clonotypes between healthy human individuals. Study background: The study enrolled two women and a few men aged 18 to 49.

In the original processing: As immunoSEQ supplied junction-only sequences (without quality scores), filtering differed. Libraries were prepared by immunoSEQ multiplex PCR; TCRdb keeps only in-frame clonotypes and omits some of them. D and trimming come from the DNA, and the V and J calls and clone size come from that table. The data hold about 980,000 clones, with roughly 72% observed a single time. The sequence was collected from a man younger than 35 in good health. Material for sequencing was memory CD4+ T cells sorted from blood. Indicated subset: CD45RA-negative fraction. The rearrangement links TRBV7-6 to TRBJ2-3; D not resolved. The CDR3 DNA is TGTGCCAGCAGCTTAGAGGGAGATACGCAGTATTTT. It translates to CASSLEGDTQYF.